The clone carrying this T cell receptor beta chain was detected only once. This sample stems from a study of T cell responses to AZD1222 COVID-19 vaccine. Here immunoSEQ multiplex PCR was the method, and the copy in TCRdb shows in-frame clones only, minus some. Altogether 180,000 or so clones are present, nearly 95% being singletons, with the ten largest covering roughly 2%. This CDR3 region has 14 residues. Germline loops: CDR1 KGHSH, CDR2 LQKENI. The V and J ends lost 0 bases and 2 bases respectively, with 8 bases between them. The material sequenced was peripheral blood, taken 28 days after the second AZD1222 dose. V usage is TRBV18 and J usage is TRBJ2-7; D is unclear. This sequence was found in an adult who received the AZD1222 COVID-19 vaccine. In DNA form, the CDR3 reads TGTGCCAGCTCACCACCAAGTAATGCCTACGAGCAGTACTTC. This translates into CASSPPSNAYEQYF.